The count of the clone carrying this TCR beta chain is one. Sequenced by immunoSEQ multiplex PCR; TCRdb stores in-frame clones only, minus some. Here the sample spans more than 40,000 clones, around 90% being singletons. This sample stems from a study of T cell changes during pregnancy in multiple sclerosis. The CDR3 totals 14 residues. Trimming removed 1 base from V and 8 bases from J, with 14 bases in between. CDR1 LGHNA and CDR2 YSLEER come from the germline V gene. The chain links TRBV4-3 to TRBJ1-2; D ambiguous. The receptor was derived from a female donor with multiple sclerosis, enrolled in a pregnancy study. The input for sequencing was CD8+ T cells from peripheral blood mononuclear cells, taken after pregnancy. The CDR3 sequence: CASSQAGQRGGYTF. The CDR3 DNA reads as TGCGCCAGCAGCCAAGCGGGTCAACGAGGAGGCTACACCTTC.